The T cell receptor (beta chain) under discussion was sequenced for a study of cytomegalovirus exposure and HLA in healthy donors. A multiplex PCR was run with 60 Vbeta primers and 13 Jbeta primers. Clones were read by immunoSEQ multiplex PCR, and TCRdb kept only the in-frame ones, dropping some. The sample has some 90,000 clones, around four fifths seen once. Germline lookup yields CDR1 LNHDA and CDR2 SQIVND (reference sequence). CDR3 length equals 17 residues. Trimming cost V 6 bases and J 2 bases; bases outside gene matches: 13. The sample was PBMCs. The rearrangement uses TRBV19 and TRBJ2-7, with 10 bases lining up with TRBD1. This receptor was obtained from a male donor in good health and CMV-seropositive. CDR3 protein: CASSLNPGQGPPYEQYF. The CDR3, as DNA: TGTGCCAGTAGCCTAAACCCGGGACAGGGGCCCCCCTACGAGCAGTACTTC.